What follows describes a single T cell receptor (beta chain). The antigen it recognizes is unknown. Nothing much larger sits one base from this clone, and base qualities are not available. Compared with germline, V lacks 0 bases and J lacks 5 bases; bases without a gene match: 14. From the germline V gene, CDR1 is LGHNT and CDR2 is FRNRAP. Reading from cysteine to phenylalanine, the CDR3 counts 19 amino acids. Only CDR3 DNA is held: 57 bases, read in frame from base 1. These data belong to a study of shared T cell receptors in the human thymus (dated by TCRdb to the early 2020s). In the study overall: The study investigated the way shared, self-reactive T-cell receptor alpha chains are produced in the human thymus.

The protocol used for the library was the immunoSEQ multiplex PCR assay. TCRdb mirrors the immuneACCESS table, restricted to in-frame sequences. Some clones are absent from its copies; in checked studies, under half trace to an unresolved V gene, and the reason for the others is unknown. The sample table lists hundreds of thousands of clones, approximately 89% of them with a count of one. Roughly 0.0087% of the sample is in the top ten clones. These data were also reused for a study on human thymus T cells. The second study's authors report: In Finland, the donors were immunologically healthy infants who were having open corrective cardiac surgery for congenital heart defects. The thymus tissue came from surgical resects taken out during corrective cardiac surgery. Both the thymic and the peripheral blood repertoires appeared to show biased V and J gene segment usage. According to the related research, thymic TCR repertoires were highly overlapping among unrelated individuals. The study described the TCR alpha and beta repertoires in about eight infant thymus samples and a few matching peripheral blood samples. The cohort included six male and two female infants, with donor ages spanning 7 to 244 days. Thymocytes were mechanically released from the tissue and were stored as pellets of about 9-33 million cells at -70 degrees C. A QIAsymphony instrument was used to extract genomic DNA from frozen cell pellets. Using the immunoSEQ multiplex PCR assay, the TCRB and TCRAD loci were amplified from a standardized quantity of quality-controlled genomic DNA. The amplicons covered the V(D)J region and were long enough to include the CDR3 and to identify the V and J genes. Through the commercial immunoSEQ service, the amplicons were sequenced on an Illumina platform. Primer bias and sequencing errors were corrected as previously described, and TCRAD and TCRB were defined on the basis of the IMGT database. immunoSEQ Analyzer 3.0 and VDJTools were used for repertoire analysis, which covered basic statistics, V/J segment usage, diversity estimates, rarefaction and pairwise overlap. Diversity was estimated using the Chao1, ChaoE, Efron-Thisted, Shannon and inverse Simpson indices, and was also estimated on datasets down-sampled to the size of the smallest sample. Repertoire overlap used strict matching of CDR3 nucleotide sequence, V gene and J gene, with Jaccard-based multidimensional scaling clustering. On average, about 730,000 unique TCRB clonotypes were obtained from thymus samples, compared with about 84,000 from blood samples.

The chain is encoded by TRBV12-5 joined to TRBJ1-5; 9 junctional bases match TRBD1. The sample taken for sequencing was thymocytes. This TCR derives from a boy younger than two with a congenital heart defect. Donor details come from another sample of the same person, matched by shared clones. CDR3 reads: CASGLVQGTGLSPHQPQHF. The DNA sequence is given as TGTGCTAGTGGTTTGGTACAAGGGACAGGGTTATCCCCCCATCAGCCCCAGCATTTT.